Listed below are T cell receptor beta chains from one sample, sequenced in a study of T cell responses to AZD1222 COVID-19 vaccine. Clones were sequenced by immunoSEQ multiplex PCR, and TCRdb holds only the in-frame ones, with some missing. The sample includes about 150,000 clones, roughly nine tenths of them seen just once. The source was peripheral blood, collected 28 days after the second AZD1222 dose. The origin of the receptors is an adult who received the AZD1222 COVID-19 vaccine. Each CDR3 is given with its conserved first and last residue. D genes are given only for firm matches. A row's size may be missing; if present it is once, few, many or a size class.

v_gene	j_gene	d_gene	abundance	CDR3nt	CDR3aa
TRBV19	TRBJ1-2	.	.	TGTGCCAGTACCACCGAGGGGTCCCGAGTCCCCTATGGCTACACCTTC	CASTTEGSRVPYGYTF
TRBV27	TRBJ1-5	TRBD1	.	TGTGCCAGCAGTTGGGACAGTAGCAATCAGCCCCAGCATTTT	CASSWDSSNQPQHF
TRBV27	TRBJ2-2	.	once	TGTGCCAGCACCCCGGGTAGGGGGGATACCGGGGAGCTGTTTTTT	CASTPGRGDTGELFF
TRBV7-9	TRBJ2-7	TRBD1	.	TGTGCCAGCAGCTTTCCCGGGACAGGGGAGAGCTACGAGCAGTACTTC	CASSFPGTGESYEQYF
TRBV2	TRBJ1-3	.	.	TGTGCCAGCAGTCCCACAGGTGCCGCTGGGGACACCATATATTTT	CASSPTGAAGDTIYF
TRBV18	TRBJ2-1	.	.	TGTGCCAGCTCACCGGGAACAGGGCCAGGCAATGAGCAGTTCTTC	CASSPGTGPGNEQFF
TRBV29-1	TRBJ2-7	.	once	TGCAGCGTTGTAAGCGGAAACTCCTACGAGCAGTACTTC	CSVVSGNSYEQYF
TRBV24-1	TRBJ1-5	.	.	TGTGCCACCAGTGCGGGGGGTGATAATCAGCCCCAGCATTTT	CATSAGGDNQPQHF
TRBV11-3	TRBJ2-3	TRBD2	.	TGTGCCAGCAGCATGATAGCGGGGGGGAGCACAGATACGCAGTATTTT	CASSMIAGGSTDTQYF
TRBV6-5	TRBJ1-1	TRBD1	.	TGTGCCAGCAGTTACGGGACAGGGGTGAACACTGAAGCTTTCTTT	CASSYGTGVNTEAFF
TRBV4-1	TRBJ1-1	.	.	TGCGCCAGCAGCCAAGGTATAGAGGTTGAAGCTTTCTTT	CASSQGIEVEAFF
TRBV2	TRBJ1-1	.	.	TGTGCCAGCAGTGAAGCGGGCAGGTTGAACACTGAAGCTTTCTTT	CASSEAGRLNTEAFF
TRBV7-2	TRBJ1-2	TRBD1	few	TGTGCCAGCAGCCAACGGACAGGAGCAGCTAACTATGGCTACACCTTC	CASSQRTGAANYGYTF
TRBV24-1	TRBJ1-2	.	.	TGTGCCACCAGTGGGAGAGGCCAGCAGATCGGGCCCCAGTATGGCTACACCTTC	CATSGRGQQIGPQYGYTF
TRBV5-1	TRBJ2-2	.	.	TGCGCCAGCAGCCTGGTAAGCCCCTACAGCACGAACACCGGGGAGCTGTTTTTT	CASSLVSPYSTNTGELFF
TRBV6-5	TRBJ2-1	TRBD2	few	TGTGCCAGCAGGAGAGGGCGGGGGAATGAGCAGTTCTTC	CASRRGRGNEQFF
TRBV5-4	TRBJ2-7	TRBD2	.	TGTGCCAGCAGCCTACGAGCGGGAGTAATCTACGAGCAGTACTTC	CASSLRAGVIYEQYF
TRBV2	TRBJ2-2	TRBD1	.	TGTGCCAGTCAGGGGGCGCAAGGTATTTCCGGGGAGCTGTTTTTT	CASQGAQGISGELFF
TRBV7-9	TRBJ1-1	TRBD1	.	TGTGCCAGCAGCCAGCTCCGGGACAGCGAAAACACTGAAGCTTTCTTT	CASSQLRDSENTEAFF
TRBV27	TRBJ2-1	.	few	TGTGCCAGCAGTTCCGCCTCTAAAGAGCATGAGCAGTTCTTC	CASSSASKEHEQFF
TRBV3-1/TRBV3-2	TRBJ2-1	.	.	TGTGCCAGCAGCCAAGGCTTGGGACTCAGCTCCTACAATGAGCAGTTCTTC	CASSQGLGLSSYNEQFF
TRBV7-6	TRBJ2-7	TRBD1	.	TGTGCCAGCAGCTTAGAGGGGACAGGTTCCTACGAGCAGTACTTC	CASSLEGTGSYEQYF